These 16 T cell receptor beta chains were sequenced from one sample in a study of blood T cell repertoires in COVID-19. Some clones are missing from TCRdb's copy, which holds only in-frame ones; the method was immunoSEQ multiplex PCR. The table shows over 30,000 clones, with 85% to 90% occurring only once. Source material: peripheral blood. The receptors here all came from an older man with acute or convalescent COVID-19.

The chain joins TRBV6-2 or TRBV6-3 to TRBJ1-5; D might be TRBD1 (6 bases). The germline V and J ends were trimmed by 5 bases and 7 bases, with 18 bases remaining between them. CDR1 MNHEY and CDR2 SVGEGT come from the germline V gene. The CDR3 is 15 amino acids. CDR3 sequence: CASSTRDIRIQPQHF. DNA for the CDR3: TGTGCCAGCAGTACCAGGGACATTCGAATCCAGCCCCAGCATTTT.

The chain is built from TRBV29-1 and TRBJ2-1, with D maybe TRBD2 (6 bases). Germline values: CDR1 SQVTM, CDR2 ANQGSEA. This CDR3 has 13 residues. The V gene lost 4 bases and the J gene lost 0 bases, with 7 bases spanning the gap. The CDR3 here is CSVAAGSYNEQFF. The CDR3 nucleotides are TGCAGCGTTGCAGCGGGCTCCTACAATGAGCAGTTCTTC.

The chain is built from TRBV3-1 (or the pseudogene TRBV3-2) and TRBJ2-2, with D maybe TRBD1 (6 bases). The ends were cut back, 4 bases at V and 2 bases at J, with 17 bases in the middle. CDR3 length equals 17 residues. In germline, CDR1 is LGHDT, CDR2 YNNKEL (reference sequence). In DNA, the CDR3 is TGTGCCAGCAGCCGAACGACGGACAGCGTAAACACCGGGGAGCTGTTTTTT. This sequence encodes CASSRTTDSVNTGELFF.

The CDR3 region is CAISESEGTVNSPLHF. The CDR3 nucleotides read TGTGCCATCAGTGAGTCGGAAGGGACAGTTAATTCACCCCTCCACTTT. The chain couples TRBV10-3 to TRBJ1-6; TRBD1 aligns across 7 bases. CDR3 length: 16 amino acids. V trimming: 0 bases; J trimming: 6 bases; junction bases outside the gene matches: 5. Germline V lookup: CDR1 ENHRY, CDR2 SYGVKD.

The chain carries TRBV6-2 or TRBV6-3 and TRBJ1-1; D is ambiguous. V lost 0 bases to trimming and J lost 11 bases, with 10 bases between them. The V gene's germline CDR1 is MNHEY and CDR2 SVGEGT. The CDR3 extends over 12 amino acids. CDR3 amino acids: CASSYSLGVAFF. In DNA, the CDR3 is TGTGCCAGCAGTTACTCCCTAGGTGTTGCTTTCTTT.

This chain joins TRBV30 and TRBJ1-2, with TRBD1 identical over 7 bases. CDR1 and CDR2 from the germline V gene are GTSNPN and SVGIG (reference sequence). V lost 1 base, J lost 4 bases, and 3 bases stayed unmatched. The CDR3 is 13 residues long. This CDR3 reads CAWSAGTAYGYTF. The CDR3 DNA is TGTGCCTGGAGTGCAGGGACAGCCTATGGCTACACCTTC.

The DNA for the CDR3 is TGTGCCAGCAGCTTAGACCCTCAGGGCTACACCTTC. Translating gives CASSLDPQGYTF. The genes are TRBV7-9 and TRBJ1-2, with no clear D. The CDR3 consists of 12 residues. Trimming cost V 1 base and J 8 bases, with 8 bases left between them. CDR1 SEHNR and CDR2 FQNEAQ come from the germline V gene (reference sequence).

This clone was detected a few times. V gene TRBV7-9 combines with J gene TRBJ1-4; D is perhaps TRBD1 (6 bases). V was pared by 5 bases and J by 8 bases, with 18 bases between. The CDR3 consists of 15 residues. Germline V gene data show CDR1 as SEHNR and CDR2 as FQNEAQ (reference sequence). CDR3 loop: CASSPTNRESEKLFF. CDR3 DNA: TGTGCCAGCAGCCCCACTAACAGGGAGAGCGAAAAACTGTTTTTT.

The rearrangement uses TRBV15 and TRBJ1-5; 8 nucleotides match TRBD1. CDR1 is LNHNV and CDR2 is YYDKDF in the germline V gene (reference sequence). The CDR3 is 14 amino acids. V gave up 3 bases and J gave up 5 bases; unmatched junction bases: 3. The CDR3, as DNA: TGTGCCACCAGCAGGACAGGGGTTGATCAGCCCCAGCATTTT. This codes for CATSRTGVDQPQHF.

A single count supports this clone. The V gene is TRBV11-2, the J gene TRBJ1-1; D is ambiguous. There are 13 residues in the CDR3. V lost 4 bases to trimming and J lost 1 base, with 7 bases between them. CDR1 and CDR2 from the germline V gene are SGHAT and FQNNGV. CDR3 residues: CASSSERNTEAFF. CDR3 DNA sequence: TGTGCCAGCAGCTCGGAGAGGAACACTGAAGCTTTCTTT.

This clone turned up a few times. The rearrangement links TRBV5-1 to TRBJ1-1; 10 nucleotides align to TRBD1. There are 15 residues in the CDR3. Germline V CDR1 and CDR2: SGHRS, YFSETQ. Trimming took 5 bases from V and 4 from J; bases not matched to a gene: 8. The CDR3 nucleotides are TGCGCCAGCAGTAGACAGGGGGCGTCGGGCACTGAAGCTTTCTTT. This sequence encodes CASSRQGASGTEAFF.

The chain couples TRBV29-1 to TRBJ2-7; 10 positions match TRBD2. J lost 7 bases, V lost 6 bases, and 18 bases had no gene match. Germline assignment: CDR1 SQVTM and CDR2 ANQGSEA. This CDR3 region has 16 residues. DNA of the CDR3: TGCAGCGTCGCACCTTGGGGAGCGGGAGGGCAGGGTGAGCAGTACTTC. It codes for CSVAPWGAGGQGEQYF.

The gene calls are TRBV9 and TRBJ2-4; TRBD1 agrees at 7 bases. The V gene's germline CDR1 is SGDLS and CDR2 YYNGEE. This CDR3 spans 15 amino acids. V shed 4 bases and J 0 bases; nucleotides not matched to a gene: 4. The CDR3 DNA is TGTGCCAGCAGCTCGACAGGGCTAGCCAAAAACATTCAGTACTTC. Encoded protein: CASSSTGLAKNIQYF.

The genes are TRBV19 and TRBJ2-7; 7 bases fit TRBD2. Germline assignment: CDR1 LNHDA and CDR2 SQIVND (reference sequence). Unmatched junction bases numbered 11, after V lost 6 bases and J lost 9 bases. This CDR3 is 13 amino acids long. This CDR3 is CASSLNSGEGQYF. In nucleotides, the CDR3 is TGTGCCAGTAGCCTCAATTCCGGGGAGGGGCAGTACTTC.

This chain joins TRBV5-1 and TRBJ1-2; 12 bases are shared with TRBD1. Per germline, CDR1 SGHRS and CDR2 YFSETQ. Trimming took 2 bases from V and 7 from J; bases not matched to a gene: 6. This CDR3 has 15 amino acids. CDR3 coding DNA: TGCGCCAGCAGCTTCGGGACAGGGGGCAACAGTGGCTACACCTTC. It codes for CASSFGTGGNSGYTF.

The rearrangement uses TRBV29-1 and TRBJ2-6; D is possibly TRBD2 (6 bases). There are 17 residues in the CDR3. The V gene lost 6 bases and the J gene lost 1 base, with 19 bases spanning the gap. The germline CDR1 and CDR2 sequences are SQVTM and ANQGSEA. The CDR3 DNA sequence: TGCAGCGTACGGCGGGGAGTCGATCGGTCTGGGGCCAACGTCCTGACTTTC. Residues: CSVRRGVDRSGANVLTF.